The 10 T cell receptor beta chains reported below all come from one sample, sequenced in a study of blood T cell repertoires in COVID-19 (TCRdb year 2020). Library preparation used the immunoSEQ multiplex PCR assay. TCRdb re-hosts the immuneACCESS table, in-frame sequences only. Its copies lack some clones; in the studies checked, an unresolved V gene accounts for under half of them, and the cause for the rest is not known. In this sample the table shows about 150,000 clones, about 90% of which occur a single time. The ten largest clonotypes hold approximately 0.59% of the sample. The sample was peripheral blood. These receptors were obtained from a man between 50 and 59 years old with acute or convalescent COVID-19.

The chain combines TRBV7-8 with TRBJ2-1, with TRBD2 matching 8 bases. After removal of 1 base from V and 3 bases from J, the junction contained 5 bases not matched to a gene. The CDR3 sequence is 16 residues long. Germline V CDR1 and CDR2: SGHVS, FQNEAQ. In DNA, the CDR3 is TGTGCCAGCAGCTTAGTGGCTAGCGGGTTCTACAATGAGCAGTTCTTC. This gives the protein CASSLVASGFYNEQFF.

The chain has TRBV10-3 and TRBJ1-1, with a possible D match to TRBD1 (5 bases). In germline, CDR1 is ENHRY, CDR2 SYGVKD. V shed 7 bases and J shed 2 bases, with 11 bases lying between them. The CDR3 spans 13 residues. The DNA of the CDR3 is TGTGCCATCACCCAGGGAGGAAACACTGAAGCTTTCTTT. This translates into CAITQGGNTEAFF.

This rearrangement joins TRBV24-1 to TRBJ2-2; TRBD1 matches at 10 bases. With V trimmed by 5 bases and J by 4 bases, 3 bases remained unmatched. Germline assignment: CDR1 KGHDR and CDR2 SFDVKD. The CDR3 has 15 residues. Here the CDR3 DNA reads TGTGCCACCAGTGGACAGGGGGCGAGCACCGGGGAGCTGTTTTTT. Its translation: CATSGQGASTGELFF.

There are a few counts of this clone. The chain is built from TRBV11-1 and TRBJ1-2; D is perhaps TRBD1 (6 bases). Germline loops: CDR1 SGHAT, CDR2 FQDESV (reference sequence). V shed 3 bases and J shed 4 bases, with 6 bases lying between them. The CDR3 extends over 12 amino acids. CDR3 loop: CASSLDSYGYTF. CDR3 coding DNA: TGTGCCAGCAGCTTGGACAGCTATGGCTACACCTTC.

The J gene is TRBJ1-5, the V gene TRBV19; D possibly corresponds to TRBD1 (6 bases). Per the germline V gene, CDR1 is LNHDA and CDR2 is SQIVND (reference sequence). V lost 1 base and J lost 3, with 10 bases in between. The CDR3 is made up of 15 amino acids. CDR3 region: CASSIGRTANQPQHF. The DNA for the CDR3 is TGTGCCAGTAGTATAGGGCGGACAGCCAATCAGCCCCAGCATTTT.

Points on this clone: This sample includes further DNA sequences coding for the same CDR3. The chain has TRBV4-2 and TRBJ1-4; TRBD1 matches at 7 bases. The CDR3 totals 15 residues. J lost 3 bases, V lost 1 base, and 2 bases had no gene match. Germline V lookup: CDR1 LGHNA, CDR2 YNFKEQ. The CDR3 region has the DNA TGTGCCAGCAGCCAAGTGGGACAGTCTAATGAAAAACTGTTTTTT. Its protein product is CASSQVGQSNEKLFF.

CDR3 in amino acids: CASSVRDRASYEQYF. The CDR3 coding sequence is TGTGCCAGCAGCGTCCGGGACAGGGCGTCCTACGAGCAGTACTTC. The chain uses TRBV9 and TRBJ2-7; 9 bases agree with TRBD1. CDR3 length: 15 amino acids. Germline V CDR1 and CDR2: SGDLS, YYNGEE. Trimming cost V 2 bases and J 1 base; bases outside gene matches: 4.

The CDR3 bases are TGCAGCGTTGATAATATCATCGACAGGGGGGCTTTCACTGAAGCTTTCTTT. Protein: CSVDNIIDRGAFTEAFF. The chain employs TRBV29-1 and TRBJ1-1, with 9 positions matching TRBD1. Germline V gives CDR1 SQVTM, CDR2 ANQGSEA. The length of the CDR3 is 17 residues. V lost 3 bases and J lost 4; bases outside the gene matches: 15.

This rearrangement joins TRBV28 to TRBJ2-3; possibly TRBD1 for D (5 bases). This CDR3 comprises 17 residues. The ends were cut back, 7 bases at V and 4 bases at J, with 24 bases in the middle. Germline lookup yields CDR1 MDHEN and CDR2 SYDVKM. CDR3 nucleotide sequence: TGTGCCAGCAACAACAATCCAGGGAACCCCCAATCAGATACGCAGTATTTT. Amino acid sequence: CASNNNPGNPQSDTQYF.

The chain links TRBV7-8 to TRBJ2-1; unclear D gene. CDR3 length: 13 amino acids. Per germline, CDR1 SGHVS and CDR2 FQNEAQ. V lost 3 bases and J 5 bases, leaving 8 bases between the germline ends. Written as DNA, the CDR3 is TGTGCCAGCAGCTTTAATAAGCACAATGAGCAGTTCTTC. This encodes CASSFNKHNEQFF.